Listed here are 18 T cell receptor beta chains from one sample, sequenced in a study of beta chain features in type 1 diabetes. Every bit of the isolated RNA underwent reverse transcription, so sequencing read expressed TCRB transcripts. Using immunoSEQ multiplex PCR, the repertoire was profiled, and TCRdb retains in-frame clones only, with some absent. In the table there are 900,000 or so clones, around a sixth of which are singletons. Input material: naive CD4+ T cells from blood. These receptors all stem from a woman under 30 in good health.

The chain couples TRBV28 to TRBJ2-1; 8 bases are a match to TRBD2. Germline CDR1 is MDHEN and CDR2 is SYDVKM. Trimming took 6 bases from V and 6 from J; bases not matched to a gene: 13. This CDR3 is built from 16 residues. The CDR3 DNA sequence: TGTGCCAGCAGCACAATAGCGGGAAGCTCGACCAATGAGCAGTTCTTC. It is translated as CASSTIAGSSTNEQFF.

V usage is TRBV4-1 and J usage is TRBJ1-1, with TRBD1 matching 7 bases. Looked up from germline, CDR1 is MGHRA and CDR2 is YSYEKL. V lost 2 bases and J lost 11; bases outside the gene matches: 11. The CDR3 runs to 14 residues. CDR3 nucleotides: TGCGCCAGCAGCCAAACTGCCCAGGGGGTCGGCGCTTTCTTT. This encodes CASSQTAQGVGAFF.

This clone was counted a few times. The chain employs TRBV29-1 and TRBJ2-1; 15 positions match TRBD2. V dropped 6 bases and J dropped 0; count of bases not matched to a gene: 9. This CDR3 contains 18 residues. Germline V gene data show CDR1 as SQVTM and CDR2 as ANQGSEA. In DNA, the CDR3 is TGCAGCGTCGCTGGACTAGCGGGAGGGCCTTCCTCCTACAATGAGCAGTTCTTC. Protein: CSVAGLAGGPSSYNEQFF.

This clone turned up a few times. The chain uses TRBV19 and TRBJ2-4; 10 positions match TRBD2. The ends lost 3 bases at V and 6 bases at J; junction bases unmatched: 2. The V gene's germline CDR1 is LNHDA and CDR2 SQIVND (reference sequence). The CDR3 contains 14 residues. Here the CDR3 DNA reads TGTGCCAGTAGTATCCAGCGGGAGGGAAACATTCAGTACTTC. It specifies CASSIQREGNIQYF.

J is TRBJ2-3 and V is TRBV6-5; D is unclear. Germline V lookup: CDR1 MNHEY, CDR2 SVGAGI. The V end was cut by 2 bases, the J end by 3 bases, with 9 bases between. The CDR3 runs to 14 residues. The CDR3 nucleotides are TGTGCCAGCAGTTACGCGCCATGGACAGATACGCAGTATTTT. It translates to CASSYAPWTDTQYF.

The chain employs TRBV5-6 and TRBJ2-7; D perhaps matches TRBD2 (6 bases). CDR1 and CDR2 from the germline V gene are SGHDT and YYEEEE. The CDR3 has 14 amino acids. The V end was cut by 2 bases, the J end by 4 bases, with 13 bases between. CDR3 amino acids: CASSFRRDRYEQYF. The CDR3 bases are TGTGCCAGCAGCTTCAGGCGGGATAGGTACGAGCAGTACTTC.

A few counts support this clone. The chain joins TRBV5-1 to TRBJ1-1; the D is unclear. Germline loops: CDR1 SGHRS, CDR2 YFSETQ. V was shortened by 7 bases and J by 1 base, with 11 bases between the two germline ends. The CDR3 contains 13 residues. For the CDR3, the DNA is TGCGCCAGCGCTCTTCGACAGAACACTGAAGCTTTCTTT. This encodes CASALRQNTEAFF. Full variable domain (rest looked up from reference TRBV5-1 and TRBJ1-1): KAGVTQTPRYLIKTRGQQVTLSCSPISGHRSVSWYQQTPGQGLQFLFEYFSETQRNKGNFPGRFSGRQFSNSRSEMNVSTLELGDSALYLCASALRQNTEAFFGQGTRLTVV.

This clone was recorded a few times. This chain uses TRBV15 with TRBJ1-5; D is unresolved. This CDR3 region has 15 residues. The V gene's germline CDR1 is LNHNV and CDR2 YYDKDF (reference sequence). The ends were cut back, 8 bases at V and 5 bases at J, with 19 bases in the middle. CDR3 sequence reads: CATHYGLGYDQPQHF. The CDR3 DNA reads TGTGCCACCCACTACGGACTGGGATATGATCAGCCCCAGCATTTT.

Here the CDR3 DNA reads TGCAGCGTTCAAAACCTCCGTGAGCAGTTCTTC. Its translation is CSVQNLREQFF. The chain employs TRBV29-1 and TRBJ2-1; no clear D. This CDR3 has 11 residues. Per the germline V gene, CDR1 is SQVTM and CDR2 is ANQGSEA. Between the trimmed V and J ends, which lost 5 bases and 9 bases, there was a span of 11 bases.

The chain joins TRBV11-3 to TRBJ2-1; weak D call: TRBD2 (6 bases). CDR1 and CDR2 (germline): SGHNT, YENEEA. The CDR3 is made up of 14 amino acids. The V end was cut by 3 bases, the J end by 10 bases, with 16 bases between. The CDR3 DNA reads as TGTGCCAGCAGCTTGGCGGGACGAGAGTCAGAGCAGTTCTTC. This translates into CASSLAGRESEQFF.

This clone was detected a few times. The chain couples TRBV15 to TRBJ2-7, with 7 bases identical to TRBD2. Looked up from germline, CDR1 is LNHNV and CDR2 is YYDKDF (reference sequence). Trimming at V came to 1 base and at J to 4 bases, leaving 4 bases not matched to a gene. CDR3 size: 14 residues. The CDR3 reads CATSRAPGLYEQYF. The CDR3 DNA follows: TGTGCCACCAGCAGAGCGCCGGGACTATACGAGCAGTACTTC.

There are a few counts of this clone. The rearrangement links TRBV11-3 to TRBJ2-1; a weak D match, TRBD2 (6 bases). The germline V and J ends were trimmed by 3 bases and 5 bases, with 11 bases remaining between them. Germline loops: CDR1 SGHNT, CDR2 YENEEA. There are 14 residues in the CDR3. Here the CDR3 reads CASSFGGANNEQFF. CDR3 in DNA: TGTGCCAGCAGCTTTGGCGGGGCGAACAATGAGCAGTTCTTC.

This clone occurred a few times. V is TRBV7-2 and J is TRBJ2-3; 9 nucleotides match TRBD1. The CDR3 is 17 amino acids. Trimming took 3 bases from V and 4 from J; bases not matched to a gene: 11. CDR1 and CDR2 from the germline V gene are SGHTA and FQGNSA. The CDR3 reads CASSLSPVGTGPDTQYF. As DNA, the CDR3 is TGTGCCAGCAGCTTGTCTCCAGTCGGGACAGGGCCAGATACGCAGTATTTT.

This clone was seen a handful of times. This chain links TRBV7-9 with TRBJ2-5; the D is unclear. Trimming cost V 5 bases and J 4 bases, with 17 bases left between them. CDR1 SEHNR and CDR2 FQNEAQ come from the germline V gene (reference sequence). This CDR3 is built from 15 residues. CDR3 in amino acids: CASSEFLVERETQYF. The DNA for the CDR3 is TGTGCCAGCAGCGAATTTCTCGTGGAGCGAGAGACCCAGTACTTC.

The V call is TRBV5-8, the J call TRBJ2-1; either TRBD1 or TRBD2 may fit D (5 bases each). CDR1 SGHTS and CDR2 YDEGEE come from the germline V gene. The CDR3 runs 13 residues. V lost 7 bases and J lost 4, with 12 bases in between. CDR3 protein: CASGRQPYNEQFF. The DNA of the CDR3 is TGTGCCAGCGGGAGACAGCCGTACAATGAGCAGTTCTTC.

This clone was observed a few times. The chain uses TRBV28 and TRBJ2-1, with 11 bases fitting TRBD2. The CDR3 has 15 amino acids. The germline gives CDR1 MDHEN, CDR2 SYDVKM. After removal of 6 bases from V and 6 bases from J, the junction contained 7 bases not matched to a gene. CDR3 residues: CASRRGLAAFNEQFF. The DNA for the CDR3 is TGTGCCAGCAGGCGGGGACTAGCGGCATTCAATGAGCAGTTCTTC.

The chain recombines TRBV21-1 with TRBJ2-1; whether TRBD2, the table's D call, matches the DNA was not checked. TRBV21-1 is listed as a pseudogene. This CDR3 region has 16 residues. The CDR3 nucleotides read TGTGCCAGCAGCCCCTCTGCGCGGAGTTATTACAATGAGCAGTTCTTC. Protein: CASSPSARSYYNEQFF.

CDR3: CSVDSLTSITYTDTQYF. For the CDR3, the DNA is TGCAGCGTTGATTCTCTTACTAGCATTACTTACACAGATACGCAGTATTTT. The chain employs TRBV29-1 and TRBJ2-3; TRBD2 might be the D (6 bases). The V end lost 3 bases, the J end lost 2 bases, and 21 bases lay between the germline ends. CDR1 is SQVTM, CDR2 ANQGSEA, per germline. This CDR3 comprises 17 residues.